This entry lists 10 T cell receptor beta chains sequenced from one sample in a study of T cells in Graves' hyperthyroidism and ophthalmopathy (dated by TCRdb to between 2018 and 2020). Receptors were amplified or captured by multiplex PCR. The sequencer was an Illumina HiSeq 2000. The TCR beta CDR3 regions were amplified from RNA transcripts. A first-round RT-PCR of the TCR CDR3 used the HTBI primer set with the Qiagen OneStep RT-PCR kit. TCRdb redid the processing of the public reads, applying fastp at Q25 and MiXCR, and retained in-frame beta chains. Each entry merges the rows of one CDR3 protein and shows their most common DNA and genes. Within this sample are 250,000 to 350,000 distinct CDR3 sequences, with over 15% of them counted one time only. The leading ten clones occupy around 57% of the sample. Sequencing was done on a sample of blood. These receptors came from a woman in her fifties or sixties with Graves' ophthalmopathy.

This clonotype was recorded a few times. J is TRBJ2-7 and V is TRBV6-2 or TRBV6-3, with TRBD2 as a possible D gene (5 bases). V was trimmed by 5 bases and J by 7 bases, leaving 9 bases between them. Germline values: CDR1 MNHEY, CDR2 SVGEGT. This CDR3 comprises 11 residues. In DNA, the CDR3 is TGTGCCAGCAGTGGACTGAGGGAGCAGTACTTC. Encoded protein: CASSGLREQYF.

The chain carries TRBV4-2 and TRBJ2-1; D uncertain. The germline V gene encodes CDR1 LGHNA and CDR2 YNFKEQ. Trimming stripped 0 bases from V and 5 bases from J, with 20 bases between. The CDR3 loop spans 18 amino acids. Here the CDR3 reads CASSQELTQFNIHNEQFF. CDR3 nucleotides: TGTGCCAGCAGCCAAGAACTGACTCAATTTAATATACACAATGAGCAGTTCTTC.

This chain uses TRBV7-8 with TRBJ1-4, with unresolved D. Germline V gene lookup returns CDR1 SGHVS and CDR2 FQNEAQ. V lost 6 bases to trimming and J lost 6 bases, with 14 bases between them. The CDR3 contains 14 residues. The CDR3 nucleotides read TGTGCCAGCAGGACCCGGGCTGGAGATGAAAAACTGTTTTTT. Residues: CASRTRAGDEKLFF.

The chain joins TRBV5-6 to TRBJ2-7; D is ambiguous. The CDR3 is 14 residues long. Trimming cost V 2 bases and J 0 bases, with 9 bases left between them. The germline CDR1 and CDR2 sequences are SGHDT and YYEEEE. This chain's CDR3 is CASSFRQVSYEQYF. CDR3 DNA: TGTGCCAGCAGCTTCAGACAAGTCTCCTACGAGCAGTACTTC.

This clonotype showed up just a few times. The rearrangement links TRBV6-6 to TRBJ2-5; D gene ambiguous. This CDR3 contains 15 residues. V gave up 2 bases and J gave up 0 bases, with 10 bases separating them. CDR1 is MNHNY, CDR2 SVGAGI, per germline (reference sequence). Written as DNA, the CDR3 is TGTGCCAGCAGTTACGCCGGTGGAAACCAAGAGACCCAGTACTTC. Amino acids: CASSYAGGNQETQYF.

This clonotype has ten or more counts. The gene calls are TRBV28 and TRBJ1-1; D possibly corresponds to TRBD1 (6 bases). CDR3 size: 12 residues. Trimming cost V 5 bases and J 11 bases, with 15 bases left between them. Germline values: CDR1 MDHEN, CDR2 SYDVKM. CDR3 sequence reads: CASSEGGTVAFF. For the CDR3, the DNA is TGTGCCAGCAGTGAGGGGGGTACTGTGGCTTTCTTT.

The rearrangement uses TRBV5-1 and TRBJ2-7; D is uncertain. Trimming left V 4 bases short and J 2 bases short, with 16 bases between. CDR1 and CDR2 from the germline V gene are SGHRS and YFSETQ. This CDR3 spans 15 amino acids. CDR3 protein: CASSPLQRATYEQYF. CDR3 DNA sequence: TGCGCCAGCAGCCCGCTGCAGCGAGCAACCTACGAGCAGTACTTC.

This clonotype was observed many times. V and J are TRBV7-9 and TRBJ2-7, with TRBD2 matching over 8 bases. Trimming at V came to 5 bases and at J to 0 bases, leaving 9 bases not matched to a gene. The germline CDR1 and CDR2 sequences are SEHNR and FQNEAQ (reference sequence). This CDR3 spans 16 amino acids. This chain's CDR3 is CASSLPSGSPSYEQYF. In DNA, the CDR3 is TGTGCCAGCAGCCTCCCCAGCGGGAGCCCCTCCTACGAGCAGTACTTC.

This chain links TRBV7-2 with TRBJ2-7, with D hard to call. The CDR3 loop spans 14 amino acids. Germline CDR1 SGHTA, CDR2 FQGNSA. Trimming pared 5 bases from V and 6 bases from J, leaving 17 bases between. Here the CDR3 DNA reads TGTGCCAGCAGCCAAGGGCGACGAACGGGCGAGCAGTACTTC. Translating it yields CASSQGRRTGEQYF.

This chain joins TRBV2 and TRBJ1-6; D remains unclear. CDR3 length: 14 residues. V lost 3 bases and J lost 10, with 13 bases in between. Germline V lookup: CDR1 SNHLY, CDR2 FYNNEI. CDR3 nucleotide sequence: TGTGCCAGCAGTGATGGTCAGGACGGATCACCCCTCCACTTT. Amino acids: CASSDGQDGSPLHF. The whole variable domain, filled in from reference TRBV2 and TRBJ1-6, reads EPEVTQTPSHQVTQMGQEVILRCVPISNHLYFYWYRQILGQKVEFLVSFYNNEISEKSEIFDDQFSVERPDGSNFTLKIRSTKLEDSAMYFCASSDGQDGSPLHFGNGTRLTVT.